The rows below give T cell receptor beta chains drawn from one sample of a study of blood T cell repertoires in COVID-19. This table comes from immunoSEQ multiplex PCR, and its TCRdb copy is limited to in-frame clones, with some not included. The table has around 69,000 clones, roughly 85% seen once; the top ten hold roughly 24%. The sample was peripheral blood. The origin of the receptors is a man aged 50 or older with acute or convalescent COVID-19. Both conserved end residues are part of each CDR3. Fields, in order: J gene, clone size, D gene, V gene, CDR3 DNA, CDR3 protein. D genes are given only for firm matches. Expanded clones are given a class, and other clones once, few, many or no size at all.

>TRBJ1-6|once|.|TRBV30
TGTGCCTGGAGTTCGGGAGGGAATAATTCACCCCTCCACTTT
CAWSSGGNNSPLHF
>TRBJ2-2|.|TRBD2|TRBV2
TGTGCCAGCAGTGTCATCCCCCCATGGACTAGCGGGGGGGTGACCGGGGAGCTGTTTTTT
CASSVIPPWTSGGVTGELFF
>TRBJ1-6|once|TRBD1|TRBV19
TGTGCCAGTAGTATAACAGGGGGTAATTCACCCCTCCACTTT
CASSITGGNSPLHF
>TRBJ2-3|.|TRBD2|TRBV10-1
TGCGCCAGCTCCACCGGTAGCGGGGGGGCCACAGATACGCAGTATTTT
CASSTGSGGATDTQYF
>TRBJ1-5|.|TRBD1|TRBV7-8
TGTGCCAGCAGCTTAGTCTCCAGACCGGGACAGGGATTATTAAGCAATCAGCCCCAGCATTTT
CASSLVSRPGQGLLSNQPQHF
>TRBJ2-1|.|.|TRBV5-1
TGCGCCAGCAGCTTGGGCGTCGGGGGAAATGAGCAGTTCTTC
CASSLGVGGNEQFF
>TRBJ2-5|.|TRBD2|TRBV7-6
TGTGCCAGCAGCTATATAGCGGGGGCTAAAGAGACCCAGTACTTC
CASSYIAGAKETQYF
>TRBJ2-7|once|TRBD1|TRBV9
TGTGCCAGCAGCGGGGGGACAGGTAAATACGAGCAGTACTTC
CASSGGTGKYEQYF
>TRBJ2-3|.|TRBD2|TRBV19
TGTGCCACGGGAGCGGGGGGCGCAGATACGCAGTATTTT
CATGAGGADTQYF
>TRBJ1-2|.|.|TRBV25-1
TGTGCCAGCAGTGAATGGGAGACGGGCTATGGCTACACCTTC
CASSEWETGYGYTF
>TRBJ2-1|many|.|TRBV18
TGTGCCAGCTCATCGGGACACCCTTCCTACAATGAGCAGTTCTTC
CASSSGHPSYNEQFF
>TRBJ2-1|.|.|TRBV5-1
TGCGCCAGCAGCCGATACTCAATCGGGGTCTCGTACAATGAGCAGTTCTTC
CASSRYSIGVSYNEQFF
>TRBJ1-5|.|.|TRBV4-1
TGCGCCAGCAGCCAAGAGCTAGCTCAGCCCCAGCATTTT
CASSQELAQPQHF
>TRBJ1-6|few|TRBD1|TRBV30
TGTGCCTGGAGTGGAGGGACAGATAATTCACCCCTCCACTTT
CAWSGGTDNSPLHF
>TRBJ1-5|.|.|TRBV29-1
TGCAGCGTTGTGGTTACGGACAAAAATCAGCCCCAGCATTTT
CSVVVTDKNQPQHF